A single sample gave rise to the 7 T cell receptor beta chains below, sequenced in a study of shared clonotypes between healthy human individuals. TCRdb's table, derived via immunoSEQ multiplex PCR, lists solely in-frame clones and lacks some. The data hold approximately 2,300,000 clones, with around 90% observed a single time. Source material: naive CD4+ T cells from PBMCs. As to subset: CD45RA+ positively selected. Receptor source: a man aged 18 to 30 in good health. Some clones in this sample may be carry-over from other donors' samples.

J is TRBJ2-3 and V is TRBV5-1; D is perhaps TRBD1 (5 bases). Trimming stripped 4 bases from V and 2 bases from J, with 11 bases between. Germline assignment: CDR1 SGHRS and CDR2 YFSETQ. There are 14 residues in the CDR3. The CDR3 is CASSHGQNTDTQYF. The CDR3 DNA follows: TGCGCCAGCAGCCATGGACAAAACACAGATACGCAGTATTTT.

CDR3 nucleotide sequence: TGTGCCAGCAGTGAAGGGGGGGGAGGAAATCAGCCCCAGCATTTT. Its protein is CASSEGGGGNQPQHF. J is TRBJ1-5 and V is TRBV2, with TRBD1 as a possible D gene (5 bases). Trimming left V 1 base short and J 4 bases short, with 11 bases between. The germline V gene encodes CDR1 SNHLY and CDR2 FYNNEI. CDR3 length: 15 residues.

The chain is built from TRBV6-6 and TRBJ2-7; 8 positions match TRBD1. V lost 4 bases to trimming and J lost 5 bases; unmatched junction nucleotides: 7. The germline CDR1 and CDR2 sequences are MNHNY and SVGAGI (reference sequence). The CDR3 extends over 14 amino acids. The CDR3 is CASSFDRGSNEQYF. In nucleotides, the CDR3 is TGTGCCAGCAGTTTTGACAGGGGCAGCAACGAGCAGTACTTC.

CDR3 sequence: CASSLVGQALNTEAFF. CDR3 in DNA: TGCGCCAGCAGCTTGGTAGGACAGGCCCTAAACACTGAAGCTTTCTTT. This chain joins TRBV5-1 and TRBJ1-1, with 7 positions matching TRBD1. Germline values: CDR1 SGHRS, CDR2 YFSETQ. J was trimmed by 2 bases and V by 0 bases; bases with no gene match: 7. The CDR3 totals 16 residues.

This chain joins TRBV5-8 and TRBJ2-7; 7 bases match TRBD1. The CDR3 totals 17 residues. Trimming removed 0 bases from V and 5 bases from J; junction bases left unmatched: 14. From germline, CDR1 is SGHTS and CDR2 YDEGEE. The CDR3 nucleotides read TGTGCCAGCAGCTTGGCTCTCGCGGCAGGGGGTAGCGACGAGCAGTACTTC. It codes for CASSLALAAGGSDEQYF.

The rearrangement joins TRBV6-1 to TRBJ2-1; no clear D gene. CDR1 is MNHNS, CDR2 SASEGT, per germline. The germline V and J ends were trimmed by 1 base and 9 bases, with 7 bases remaining between them. There are 12 residues in the CDR3. CDR3 sequence: CASSEVHSEQFF. In nucleotides, the CDR3 is TGTGCCAGCAGTGAAGTTCACTCTGAGCAGTTCTTC.

The chain is built from TRBV28 and TRBJ1-4; 7 positions agree with TRBD1. Germline trimming cut 6 bases from V and 2 bases from J; bases unmatched to any gene: 9. The CDR3 loop spans 16 amino acids. Germline assignment: CDR1 MDHEN and CDR2 SYDVKM. The CDR3 here is CASSHPSTGTNEKLFF. CDR3 in DNA: TGTGCCAGCAGCCACCCCTCGACAGGGACTAATGAAAAACTGTTTTTT.